The sequence of this T cell receptor (beta chain) was determined in a study of tissue T cells after allogeneic stem cell transplantation. Findings and limits, study-wide: Shared clones across patients were few; motif clustering revealed tissue-specific shared signatures. Which tissue TCRs were alloreactive or antigen-specific was not determined. Some clones might be persisting host cells.

Remarks on this clone: Antigen: not known. The germline and genes are mouse ones. The read ends 1 residue early relative to the CDR3; the germline J gene fills the gap.

Using immunoSEQ multiplex PCR, the repertoire was profiled, and TCRdb retains in-frame clones only, with some absent. The table has more than 40,000 clones, around 70% seen once. Germline V gene lookup returns CDR1 LGHDT and CDR2 YNNKQL (reference sequence). The CDR3 contains 13 residues. V lost 5 bases to trimming and J lost 5 bases; unmatched junction nucleotides: 1. J is TRBJ2-3 and V is TRBV4; TRBD2 matches 10 bases. The sample taken for sequencing was sorted cells pooled from one or two spleens. The source of this sequence is a pool of C57BL/6 mice in good health. CDR3: CASSRDWGETLYF. The DNA read from the CDR3 is TGTGCCAGCAGCCGGGACTGGGGAGAAACGCTGTAT. The entire variable domain, with the rest obtained from reference TRBV4 and TRBJ2-3, is as follows: ETAVFQTPNYHVTQVGNEVSFNCKQTLGHDTMYWYKQDSKKLLKIMFSYNNKQLIVNETVPRRFSPQSSDKAHLNLRIKSVEPEDSAVYLCASSRDWGETLYFGSGTRLTVL.